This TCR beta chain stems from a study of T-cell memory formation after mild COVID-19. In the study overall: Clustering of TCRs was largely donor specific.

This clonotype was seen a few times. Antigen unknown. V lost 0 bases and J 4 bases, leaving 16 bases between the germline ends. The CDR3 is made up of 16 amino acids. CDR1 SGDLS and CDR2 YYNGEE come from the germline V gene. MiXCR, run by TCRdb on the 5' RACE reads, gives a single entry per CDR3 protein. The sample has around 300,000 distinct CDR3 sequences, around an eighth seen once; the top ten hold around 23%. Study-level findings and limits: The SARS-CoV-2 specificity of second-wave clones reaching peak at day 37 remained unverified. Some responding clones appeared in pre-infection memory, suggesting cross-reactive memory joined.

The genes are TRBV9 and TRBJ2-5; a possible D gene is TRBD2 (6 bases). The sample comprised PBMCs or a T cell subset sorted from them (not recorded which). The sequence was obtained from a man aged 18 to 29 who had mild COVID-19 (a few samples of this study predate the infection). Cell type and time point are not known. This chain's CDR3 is CASSVAGLARGETQYF. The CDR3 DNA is TGTGCCAGCAGCGTAGCAGGGCTAGCGAGAGGAGAGACCCAGTACTTC.